Listed below are T cell receptor beta chains from one sample, sequenced in a study of blood T cells in healthy people across ages. TCRdb re-analysed the 5' RACE reads in MiXCR, keeping a single row per CDR3 protein. The sample records roughly 1.9 million distinct CDR3 sequences, roughly 43% being singletons. Sample: blood. These receptors all stem from a human donor in good health. Both conserved end residues are part of each CDR3. Fields, in order: J gene, clone size, D gene, V gene, CDR3 DNA, CDR3 protein. D genes are given only for firm matches. Some rows have no size entry. The others give once, few or many, or a class for an expanded clone.

J gene: TRBJ1-1; clone size: once; D gene: -; V gene: TRBV6-2/TRBV6-3; CDR3 DNA: TGTGCCAGCACATCTTGGACAGCGAACACTGAAGCTTTCTTT; CDR3 protein: CASTSWTANTEAFF
J gene: TRBJ2-2; clone size: few; D gene: TRBD2; V gene: TRBV6-1; CDR3 DNA: TGTGCCAGCAGCCGGACTAGCGGGGGGGCGTTCGGCGGGGAGCTGTTTTTT; CDR3 protein: CASSRTSGGAFGGELFF
J gene: TRBJ1-4; clone size: -; D gene: -; V gene: TRBV6-1; CDR3 DNA: TGTGCCAGCAGTGAAGGCGGAGTCTACTCGGGAAAACTGTTTTTT; CDR3 protein: CASSEGGVYSGKLFF
J gene: TRBJ2-5; clone size: -; D gene: -; V gene: TRBV20-1; CDR3 DNA: TGCAGTACGAGGACGTGGGAGACCCAGTACTTC; CDR3 protein: CSTRTWETQYF
J gene: TRBJ1-2; clone size: -; D gene: -; V gene: TRBV5-8; CDR3 DNA: TGTGCCAGCAGCTTGTGGCAGGGTGAAGGCTACACCTTC; CDR3 protein: CASSLWQGEGYTF
J gene: TRBJ2-7; clone size: -; D gene: -; V gene: TRBV21-1; CDR3 DNA: TGTGCCAGCAGCAAAGCTAAACCGCGCCCCCCTACCTACGAGCGGTACTTC; CDR3 protein: CASSKAKPRPPTYERYF
J gene: TRBJ1-3; clone size: once; D gene: -; V gene: TRBV6-5; CDR3 DNA: TGTGCCAGCAGTCCCCGGGTGGGCGGAAACACCATATATTTT; CDR3 protein: CASSPRVGGNTIYF
J gene: TRBJ2-4; clone size: -; D gene: -; V gene: TRBV20-1; CDR3 DNA: TGCAGTGCTAGATGGGGGCGTGAAGACATTCAGTACTTC; CDR3 protein: CSARWGREDIQYF
J gene: TRBJ1-1; clone size: few; D gene: -; V gene: TRBV3-1; CDR3 DNA: TGTGCCAGCAGCCAAGACACAATGAACACTGAAGCTTTCTTT; CDR3 protein: CASSQDTMNTEAFF
J gene: TRBJ2-7; clone size: -; D gene: TRBD1; V gene: TRBV7-8; CDR3 DNA: TGTGCCAGCAGAAGGGGGCAGGTAATTGGCGAGCAGTACTTC; CDR3 protein: CASRRGQVIGEQYF
J gene: TRBJ2-1; clone size: -; D gene: TRBD2; V gene: TRBV2; CDR3 DNA: TGTGCCAGCAGCGTACCGCTTATTAGCGGGGGGACCTACAATGAGCAGTTCTTC; CDR3 protein: CASSVPLISGGTYNEQFF
J gene: TRBJ2-3; clone size: few; D gene: -; V gene: TRBV6-5; CDR3 DNA: TGTGCCAGCAGTTACGGACAGAAATTCACAGATACGCAGTATTTT; CDR3 protein: CASSYGQKFTDTQYF
J gene: TRBJ1-2; clone size: -; D gene: -; V gene: TRBV5-4; CDR3 DNA: TGTGCCAGCAGCTCCTTCTTGGGCTACACCTTC; CDR3 protein: CASSSFLGYTF
J gene: TRBJ2-7; clone size: once; D gene: TRBD1; V gene: TRBV3-1; CDR3 DNA: TGTGCCAGCAGCCGAGATTCGACAGGGTCCGGTAACGAGCAGTACTTC; CDR3 protein: CASSRDSTGSGNEQYF
J gene: TRBJ2-7; clone size: few; D gene: -; V gene: TRBV6-5; CDR3 DNA: TGTGCCAGCAGTTTCTCCCGGGGCGTTATCCACGAGCAGTACTTC; CDR3 protein: CASSFSRGVIHEQYF
J gene: TRBJ2-5; clone size: -; D gene: TRBD2; V gene: TRBV12-3/TRBV12-4; CDR3 DNA: TGTGCCAGCAGTTTTATGGCGGGGGGGCCCAAGACCCAGTACTTC; CDR3 protein: CASSFMAGGPKTQYF
J gene: TRBJ1-2; clone size: -; D gene: -; V gene: TRBV7-2; CDR3 DNA: TGTGCCGGCAGCTTAGCTCGGACCCGGGCCCACGTAAACTATGGCTACACCTTC; CDR3 protein: CAGSLARTRAHVNYGYTF
J gene: TRBJ1-2; clone size: -; D gene: -; V gene: TRBV20-1; CDR3 DNA: TGCAGTGCCAGAGAACCGGGAAACTATGGCTACACCTTC; CDR3 protein: CSAREPGNYGYTF
J gene: TRBJ2-1; clone size: -; D gene: -; V gene: TRBV12-3/TRBV12-4; CDR3 DNA: TGTGCCAGCAGTTTAGCGCGGGGACAGTTCTTC; CDR3 protein: CASSLARGQFF
J gene: TRBJ2-3; clone size: -; D gene: TRBD2; V gene: TRBV5-1; CDR3 DNA: TGCGCCAGCACCTCGGGGACTAGCCCCACAGATACGCAGTATTTT; CDR3 protein: CASTSGTSPTDTQYF
J gene: TRBJ2-3; clone size: many; D gene: -; V gene: TRBV5-1; CDR3 DNA: TGCGCCAGCAGAATCGGACTGTCGGGGTACACAGATACGCAGTATTTT; CDR3 protein: CASRIGLSGYTDTQYF
J gene: TRBJ2-3; clone size: -; D gene: -; V gene: TRBV20-1; CDR3 DNA: TGCAGTGCTAGAGATCAATCCGGTACGCAGTATTTT; CDR3 protein: CSARDQSGTQYF
J gene: TRBJ2-1; clone size: once; D gene: TRBD2; V gene: TRBV25-1; CDR3 DNA: TGTGCCAGCAGTGGGATAGTGGGACTAGCAACGGGCAGTGAGCAGTTCTTC; CDR3 protein: CASSGIVGLATGSEQFF
J gene: TRBJ1-2; clone size: few; D gene: -; V gene: TRBV24-1; CDR3 DNA: TGTGCCACCAGTAACCAGGGATTTAACTATGGCTACACCTTC; CDR3 protein: CATSNQGFNYGYTF
J gene: TRBJ1-1; clone size: -; D gene: -; V gene: TRBV29-1; CDR3 DNA: TGCAGCGCCCAACACATTAACACTGAAGCTTTCTTT; CDR3 protein: CSAQHINTEAFF
J gene: TRBJ1-2; clone size: -; D gene: TRBD1; V gene: TRBV7-2; CDR3 DNA: TGTGCCAGCAGCTATATAATCACAGGGGGCGAAGGGAATGGCTACACCTTC; CDR3 protein: CASSYIITGGEGNGYTF
J gene: TRBJ2-7; clone size: few; D gene: TRBD1; V gene: TRBV20-1; CDR3 DNA: TGCAGTGCTAGAGATCAGGGGGCCTACGAGCAGTACTTC; CDR3 protein: CSARDQGAYEQYF
J gene: TRBJ2-1; clone size: few; D gene: -; V gene: TRBV5-5; CDR3 DNA: TGTGCCAGCAGCTTGGGAGCGGCCAGGGACAACAATGAGCAGTTCTTC; CDR3 protein: CASSLGAARDNNEQFF
J gene: TRBJ2-3; clone size: few; D gene: TRBD2; V gene: TRBV7-3; CDR3 DNA: TGTGCCAGCAGCTTAGGTAGCGGGGAAGGTGACACGCAGTATTTT; CDR3 protein: CASSLGSGEGDTQYF
J gene: TRBJ1-5; clone size: few; D gene: -; V gene: TRBV30; CDR3 DNA: TGTGCCTGGACTCCCGGACAGATTAATCAGCCCCAGCATTTT; CDR3 protein: CAWTPGQINQPQHF
J gene: TRBJ2-1; clone size: -; D gene: -; V gene: TRBV20-1; CDR3 DNA: TGCAGTGCTAGATCCGTAAAAAGCTCCTACAATGAGCAGTTCTTC; CDR3 protein: CSARSVKSSYNEQFF
J gene: TRBJ2-7; clone size: -; D gene: -; V gene: TRBV12-3/TRBV12-4; CDR3 DNA: TGTGCCAGCAGTTTACCTGGACGGGCGACCTACGAGCAGTACTTC; CDR3 protein: CASSLPGRATYEQYF
J gene: TRBJ2-1; clone size: many; D gene: -; V gene: TRBV4-3; CDR3 DNA: TGCGCCAGCAGCCAAGGGACAGTGGAATACAATGAGCAGTTCTTC; CDR3 protein: CASSQGTVEYNEQFF